This entry concerns a single T cell receptor beta chain. No antigen is known for it. This entry comes from a study of cytomegalovirus exposure and HLA in healthy donors. Findings and caveats of the study: According to a later analysis, TCR clusters from the first cohort tended to co-occur in the 120 or so validation repertoires.

The CDR3 covers 14 residues. Germline lookup yields CDR1 MNHEY and CDR2 SMNVEV (reference sequence). Trimming removed 4 bases from V and 2 bases from J, with 12 bases in between. Clones were read by immunoSEQ multiplex PCR, and TCRdb kept only the in-frame ones, dropping some. The sample yields about 200,000 clones, about 81% seen once. V usage is TRBV27 and J usage is TRBJ2-7; tentative D call: TRBD1 (6 bases). Sequenced: PBMCs. The source is a woman between 25 and 40 years old in good health and CMV-seronegative. The CDR3 coding sequence is TGTGCCAGCAGTTCAAACGGACAGACCTACGAGCAGTACTTC. Amino acids: CASSSNGQTYEQYF.